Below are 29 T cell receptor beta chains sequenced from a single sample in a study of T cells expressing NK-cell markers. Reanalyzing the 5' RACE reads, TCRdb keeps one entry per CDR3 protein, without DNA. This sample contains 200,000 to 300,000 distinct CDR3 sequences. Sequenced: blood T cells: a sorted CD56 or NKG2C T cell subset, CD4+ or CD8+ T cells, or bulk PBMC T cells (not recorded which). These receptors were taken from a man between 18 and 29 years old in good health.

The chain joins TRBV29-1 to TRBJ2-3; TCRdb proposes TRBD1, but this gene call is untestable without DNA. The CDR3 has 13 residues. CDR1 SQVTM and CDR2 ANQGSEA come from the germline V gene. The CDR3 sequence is CSAGQNEGVTQYF.

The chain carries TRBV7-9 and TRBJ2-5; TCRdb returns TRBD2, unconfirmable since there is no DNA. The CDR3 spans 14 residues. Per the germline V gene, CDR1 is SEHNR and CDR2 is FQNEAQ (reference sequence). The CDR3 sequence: CASSLFEGRETQYF.

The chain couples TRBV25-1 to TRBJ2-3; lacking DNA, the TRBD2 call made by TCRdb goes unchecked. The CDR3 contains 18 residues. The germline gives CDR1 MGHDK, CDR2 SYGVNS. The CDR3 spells CASSEYGSSGRPFHAQYF.

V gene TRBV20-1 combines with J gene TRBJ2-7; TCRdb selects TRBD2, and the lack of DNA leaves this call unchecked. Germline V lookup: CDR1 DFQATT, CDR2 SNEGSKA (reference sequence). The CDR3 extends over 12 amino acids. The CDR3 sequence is CSLTTDSYEQYF.

CDR3: CSARKIQGWETQYF. The chain combines TRBV20-1 with TRBJ2-5; no DNA is available, so the TRBD1 call from TCRdb remains unchecked. Germline V CDR1 and CDR2: DFQATT, SNEGSKA (reference sequence). The CDR3 covers 14 residues.

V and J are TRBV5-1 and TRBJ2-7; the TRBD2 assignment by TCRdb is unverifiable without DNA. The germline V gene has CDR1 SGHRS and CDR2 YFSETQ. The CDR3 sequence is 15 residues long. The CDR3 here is CASSPGLQPSYEQYF.

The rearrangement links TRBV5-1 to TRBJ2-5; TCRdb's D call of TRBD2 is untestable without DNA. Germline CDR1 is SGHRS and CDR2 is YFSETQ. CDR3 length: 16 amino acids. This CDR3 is CASSLAGLAGAETQYF.

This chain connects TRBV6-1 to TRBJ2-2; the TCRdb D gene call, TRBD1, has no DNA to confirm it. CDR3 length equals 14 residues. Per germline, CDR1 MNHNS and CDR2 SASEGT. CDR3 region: CASYRARSAGELFF.

CDR3 in amino acids: CASSPSMGRTEETQYF. The rearrangement uses TRBV18 and TRBJ2-5; the TCRdb D gene call, TRBD1, has no DNA to confirm it. The germline gives CDR1 KGHSH, CDR2 LQKENI. The CDR3 runs 16 residues.

CDR3 sequence: CASSLGGRINNEQFF. V gene TRBV6-5 combines with J gene TRBJ2-1; TCRdb reports TRBD2, a call that lacks DNA to check it against. This CDR3 region has 15 residues. CDR1 and CDR2 (germline): MNHEY, SVGAGI.

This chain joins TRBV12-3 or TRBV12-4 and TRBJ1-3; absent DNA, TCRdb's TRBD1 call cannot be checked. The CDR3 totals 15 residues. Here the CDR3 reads CASATGIISGNTIYF.

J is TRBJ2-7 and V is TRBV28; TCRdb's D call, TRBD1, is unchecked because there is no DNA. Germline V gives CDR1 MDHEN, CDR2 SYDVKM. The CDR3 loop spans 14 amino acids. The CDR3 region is CASSDRSLRNEQYF.

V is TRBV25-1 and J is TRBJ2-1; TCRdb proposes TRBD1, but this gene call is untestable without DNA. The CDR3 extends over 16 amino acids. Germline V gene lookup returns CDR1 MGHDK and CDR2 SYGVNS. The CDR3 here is CASSPPGPLIFTEQFF.

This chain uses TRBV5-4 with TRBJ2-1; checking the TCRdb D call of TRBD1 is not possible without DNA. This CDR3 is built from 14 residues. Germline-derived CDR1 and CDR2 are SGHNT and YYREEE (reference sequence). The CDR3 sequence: CASSSGTDYNEQFF. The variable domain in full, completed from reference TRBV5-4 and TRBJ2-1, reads ETGVTQSPTHLIKTRGQQVTLRCSSQSGHNTVSWYQQALGQGPQFIFQYYREEENGRGNFPPRFSGLQFPNYSSELNVNALELDDSALYLCASSSGTDYNEQFFGPGTRLTVL.

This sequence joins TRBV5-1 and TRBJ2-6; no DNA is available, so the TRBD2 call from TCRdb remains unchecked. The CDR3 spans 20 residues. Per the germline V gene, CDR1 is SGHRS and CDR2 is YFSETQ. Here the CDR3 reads CASSLMISGRPGSGANVLTF.

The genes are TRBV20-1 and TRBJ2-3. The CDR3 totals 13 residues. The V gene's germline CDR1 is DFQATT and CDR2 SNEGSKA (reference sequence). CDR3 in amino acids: CRAYHDSPDTQYF.

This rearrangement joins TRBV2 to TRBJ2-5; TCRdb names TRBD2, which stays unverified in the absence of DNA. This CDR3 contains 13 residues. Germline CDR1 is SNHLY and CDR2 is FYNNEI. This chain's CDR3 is CASSVLAGETQYF.

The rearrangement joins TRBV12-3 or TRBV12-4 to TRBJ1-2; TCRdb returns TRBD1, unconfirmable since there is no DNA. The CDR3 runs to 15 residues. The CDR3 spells CASSLPGLPNYGYTF.

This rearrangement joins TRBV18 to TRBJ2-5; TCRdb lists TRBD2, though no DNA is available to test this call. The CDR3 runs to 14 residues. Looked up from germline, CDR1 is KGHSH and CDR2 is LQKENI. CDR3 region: CASSPGLAGETQYF.

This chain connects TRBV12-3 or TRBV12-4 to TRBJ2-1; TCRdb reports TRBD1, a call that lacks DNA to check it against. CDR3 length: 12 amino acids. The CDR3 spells CASSPGTGEQFF.

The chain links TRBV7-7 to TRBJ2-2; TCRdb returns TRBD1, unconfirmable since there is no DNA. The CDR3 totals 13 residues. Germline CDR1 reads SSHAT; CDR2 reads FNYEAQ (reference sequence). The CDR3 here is CASSARGPGELFF. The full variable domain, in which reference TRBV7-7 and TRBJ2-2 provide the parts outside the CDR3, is GAGVSQSPRYKVTKRGQDVTLRCDPISSHATLYWYQQALGQGPEFLTYFNYEAQPDKSGLPSDRFSAERPEGSISTLTIQRTEQRDSAMYRCASSARGPGELFFGEGSRLTVL.

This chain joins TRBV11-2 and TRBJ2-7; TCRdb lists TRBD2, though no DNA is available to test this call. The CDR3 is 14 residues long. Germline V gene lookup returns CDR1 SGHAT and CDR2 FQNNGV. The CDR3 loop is CASRRTSSSYEQYF.

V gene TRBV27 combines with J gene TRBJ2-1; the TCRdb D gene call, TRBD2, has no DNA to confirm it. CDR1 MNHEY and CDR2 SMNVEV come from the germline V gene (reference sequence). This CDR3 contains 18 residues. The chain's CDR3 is CASSLYAGGLTNYNEQFF.

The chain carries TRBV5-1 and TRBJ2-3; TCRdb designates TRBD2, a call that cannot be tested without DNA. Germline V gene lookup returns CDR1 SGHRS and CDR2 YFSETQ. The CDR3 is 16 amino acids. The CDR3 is CASKRLAGDSTDTQYF.

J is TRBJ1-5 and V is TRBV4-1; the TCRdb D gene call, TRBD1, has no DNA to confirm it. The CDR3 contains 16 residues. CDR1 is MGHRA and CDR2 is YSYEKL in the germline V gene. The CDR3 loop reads CASSQGGGAVNQPQHF.

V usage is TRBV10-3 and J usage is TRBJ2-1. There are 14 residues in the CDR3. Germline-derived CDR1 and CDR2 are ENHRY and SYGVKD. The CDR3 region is CAISESRLINEQFF.

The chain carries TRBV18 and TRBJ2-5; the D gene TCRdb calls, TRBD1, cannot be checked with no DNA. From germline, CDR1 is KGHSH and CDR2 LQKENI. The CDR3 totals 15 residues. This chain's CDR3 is CASSQKPGPLTTQYF.

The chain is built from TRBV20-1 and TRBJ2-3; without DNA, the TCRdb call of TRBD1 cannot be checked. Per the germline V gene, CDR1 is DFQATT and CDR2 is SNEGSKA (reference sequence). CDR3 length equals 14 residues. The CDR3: CSALNRGRPDTQYF.

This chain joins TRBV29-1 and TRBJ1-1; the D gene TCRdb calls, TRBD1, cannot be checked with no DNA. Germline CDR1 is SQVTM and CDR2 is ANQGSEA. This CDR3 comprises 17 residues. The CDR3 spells CSVDPKDRGNMNTEAFF.